The clone carrying this TCR beta chain occurred a few times. This sample is part of a study of T-cell reconstitution after alpha-beta-depleted transplantation in children. Germline CDR1 reads SGHTA; CDR2 reads FQGNSA. CDR3 length: 15 residues. Trimming took off 3 bases at V and 5 bases at J, with 13 bases between the two ends. The library targeted TCRbeta and was prepared with unique molecular identifiers. One entry per CDR3 protein results from TCRdb running MiXCR on the PCR reads. This table has hundreds of thousands of distinct CDR3 sequences, roughly 17% appearing once. Sequences were derived from PBMCs from the stem cell graft donor, sampled from the stem cell graft. The genes are TRBV7-2 and TRBJ2-2; D gene unclear. The TCR comes from a human donor who donated a stem cell graft to a child with acute myeloid leukemia. CDR3 residues: CASSFGFLRTGELFF. CDR3 in DNA: TGTGCCAGCAGCTTTGGGTTTCTTAGGACCGGGGAGCTGTTTTTT.